This T cell receptor beta chain emerged from a study of blood T cell repertoires in COVID-19. Study-level background: Samples representing acute and convalescent COVID-19 were sourced from the United States, Italy and Spain.

Assay: immunoSEQ multiplex PCR; the TCRdb copy retains only in-frame clones and omits some. The sample contains about 220,000 clones, roughly 84% of which appear only once. V was clipped by 4 bases and J by 1 base; unmatched bases: 16. The CDR3 loop spans 18 amino acids. Per the germline V gene, CDR1 is MGHRA and CDR2 is YSYEKL. The chain employs TRBV4-1 and TRBJ2-7; 7 nucleotides agree with TRBD2. This TCR derives from a man aged 35-49 years with active or convalescent COVID-19. Source material: peripheral blood. CDR3 DNA sequence: TGCGCCAGCAGCCCCGCCCACCCTGGGAGGGAAGGATCCTACGAGCAGTACTTC. Encoded protein: CASSPAHPGREGSYEQYF.